The T cell receptor beta chain described here comes from a study of T cell changes during pregnancy in multiple sclerosis. The germline CDR1 and CDR2 sequences are SGHRS and YFSETQ. V was clipped by 3 bases and J by 3 bases, with 14 bases between them. This CDR3 has 15 amino acids. This clone was found once. Assay used: immunoSEQ multiplex PCR; TCRdb lists only in-frame clones, some missing. In the table there are 80,000 to 95,000 clones, around 93% of which are singletons. This chain joins TRBV5-1 and TRBJ2-3; D is perhaps TRBD1 (5 bases). The sample here was peripheral blood, taken in the third trimester of pregnancy. This clonotype was sampled from a female donor in good health, enrolled as a control in a pregnancy study. The CDR3: CASSSDSKRTDTQYF. The CDR3, as DNA: TGCGCCAGCAGCTCCGACAGTAAACGGACAGATACGCAGTATTTT. Together with reference TRBV5-1 and TRBJ2-3, the CDR3 gives the full variable domain: KAGVTQTPRYLIKTRGQQVTLSCSPISGHRSVSWYQQTPGQGLQFLFEYFSETQRNKGNFPGRFSGRQFSNSRSEMNVSTLELGDSALYLCASSSDSKRTDTQYFGPGTRLTVL.